This TCR beta chain is drawn from a study of shared clonotypes between healthy human individuals. Notes on the study in general: Generally, estimated richness proved larger in naive subsets than it did in memory subsets. Between four donors, naive CD4 clonotypes were shared at a level of about 5%.

Concerning this clone itself: Its cognate antigen is unknown.

This CDR3 comprises 12 residues. From germline, CDR1 is ENHRY and CDR2 SYGVKD. The V end lost 7 bases, the J end lost 0 bases, and 7 bases lay between the germline ends. TCRdb's copy holds only in-frame clones and misses some; the assay was immunoSEQ multiplex PCR. The data contain under 1,100,000 clones, approximately 80% of them singletons. V is TRBV10-3 and J is TRBJ2-7; TRBD2 is a possible D gene (5 bases). Sequencing input: memory CD4+ T cells from PBMCs. Subset in this sample: CD45RA-negative fraction. This TCR derives from a man younger than 30 in good health. Some clones in this sample may be carry-over from other donors' samples. Here the CDR3 DNA reads TGTGCCATCATGGGGAGCTCCTACGAGCAGTACTTC. Its protein is CAIMGSSYEQYF.